This TCR beta chain was identified in a study of tumor and adjacent non-tumor tissue in lung cancer. Whole-study results and caveats: Normal lung showed higher cumulative top 100 clone frequency than tumor.

This sample's RNA came from whole unsorted tissue. The V gene lost 7 bases and the J gene lost 2 bases, with 16 bases spanning the gap. CDR3 length: 15 residues. Germline V gives CDR1 SEHNR, CDR2 FQNEAQ (reference sequence). Three rounds of nested PCR, following a modified ARM-PCR protocol, produced the TCRbeta library. TCRdb called the multiplex PCR reads again in MiXCR, with one record for every CDR3 protein. Of fewer than 85,000 distinct CDR3 sequences listed, around 78% are singletons. This clonotype was counted once. What it binds is not known. The TCR comes from a man in his sixties with non-small cell lung cancer. The chain has TRBV7-9 and TRBJ2-3; D might be TRBD2 (5 bases). The material sequenced was lung tumor tissue. The CDR3 coding sequence is TGTGCCAGCAATGGACCCCGGGAAAACACAGATACGCAGTATTTT. Amino acids: CASNGPRENTDTQYF.